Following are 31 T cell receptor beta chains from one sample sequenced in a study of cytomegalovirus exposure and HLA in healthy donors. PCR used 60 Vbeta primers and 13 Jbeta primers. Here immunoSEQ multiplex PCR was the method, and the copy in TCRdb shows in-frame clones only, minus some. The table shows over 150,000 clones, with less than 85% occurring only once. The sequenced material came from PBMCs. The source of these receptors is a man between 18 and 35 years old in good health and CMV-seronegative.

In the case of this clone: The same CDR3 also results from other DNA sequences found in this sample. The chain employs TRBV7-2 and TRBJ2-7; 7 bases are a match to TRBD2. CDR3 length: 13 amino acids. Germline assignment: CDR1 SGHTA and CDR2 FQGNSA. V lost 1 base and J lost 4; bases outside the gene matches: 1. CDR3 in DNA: TGTGCCAGCAGCTTAGGGGGGGGATACGAGCAGTACTTC. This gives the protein CASSLGGGYEQYF.

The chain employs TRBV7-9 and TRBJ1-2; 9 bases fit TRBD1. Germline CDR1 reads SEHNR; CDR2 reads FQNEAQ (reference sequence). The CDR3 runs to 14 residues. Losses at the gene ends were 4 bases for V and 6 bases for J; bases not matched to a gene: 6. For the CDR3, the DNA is TGTGCCAGCAGCTCAGGACAGGGGAATAATGGCTACACCTTC. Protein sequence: CASSSGQGNNGYTF.

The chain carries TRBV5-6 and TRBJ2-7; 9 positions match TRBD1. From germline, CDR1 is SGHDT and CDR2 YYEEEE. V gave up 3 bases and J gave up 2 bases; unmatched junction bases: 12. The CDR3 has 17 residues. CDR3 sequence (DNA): TGTGCCAGCAGCTCGACCTCCGGGACAGGGACACCCTACGAGCAGTACTTC. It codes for CASSSTSGTGTPYEQYF.

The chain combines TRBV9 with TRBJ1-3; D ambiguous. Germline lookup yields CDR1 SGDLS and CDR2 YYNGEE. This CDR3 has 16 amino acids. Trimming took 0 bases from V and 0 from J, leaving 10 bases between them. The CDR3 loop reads CASSVAGGYSGNTIYF. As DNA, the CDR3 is TGTGCCAGCAGCGTAGCAGGAGGTTACTCTGGAAACACCATATATTTT.

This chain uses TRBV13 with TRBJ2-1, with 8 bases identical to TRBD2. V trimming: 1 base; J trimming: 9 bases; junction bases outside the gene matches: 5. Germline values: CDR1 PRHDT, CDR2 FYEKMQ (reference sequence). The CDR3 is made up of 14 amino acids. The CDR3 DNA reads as TGTGCCAGCAGCTTAGCAAGACTAGCGTCTGAGCAGTTCTTC. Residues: CASSLARLASEQFF.

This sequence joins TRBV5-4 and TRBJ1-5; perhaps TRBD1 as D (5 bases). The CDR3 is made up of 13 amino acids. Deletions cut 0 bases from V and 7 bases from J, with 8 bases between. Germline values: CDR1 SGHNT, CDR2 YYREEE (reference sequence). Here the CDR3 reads CASSLDGGQPQHF. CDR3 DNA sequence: TGTGCCAGCAGCTTGGACGGGGGACAGCCCCAGCATTTT.

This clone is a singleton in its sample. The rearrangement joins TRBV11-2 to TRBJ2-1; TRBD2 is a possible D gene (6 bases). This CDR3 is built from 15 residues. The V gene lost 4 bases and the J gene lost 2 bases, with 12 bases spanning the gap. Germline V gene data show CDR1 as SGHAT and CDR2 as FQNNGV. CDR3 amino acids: CASSSAGGAYNEQFF. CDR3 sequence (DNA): TGTGCCAGCAGCTCCGCGGGCGGGGCCTACAATGAGCAGTTCTTC.

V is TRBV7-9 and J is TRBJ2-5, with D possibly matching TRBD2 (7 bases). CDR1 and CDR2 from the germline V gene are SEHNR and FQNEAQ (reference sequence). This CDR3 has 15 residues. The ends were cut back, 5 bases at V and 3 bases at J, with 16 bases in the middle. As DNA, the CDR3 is TGTGCCAGCAGCAAGGGGGGGCGCTTTAAAGAGACCCAGTACTTC. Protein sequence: CASSKGGRFKETQYF.

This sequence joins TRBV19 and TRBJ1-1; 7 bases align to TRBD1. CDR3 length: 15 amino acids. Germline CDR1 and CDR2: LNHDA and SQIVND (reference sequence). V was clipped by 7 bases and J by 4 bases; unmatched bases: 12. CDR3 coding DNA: TGTGCCAGTACCCCGACGACAGGGTCGTCCACTGAAGCTTTCTTT. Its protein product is CASTPTTGSSTEAFF.

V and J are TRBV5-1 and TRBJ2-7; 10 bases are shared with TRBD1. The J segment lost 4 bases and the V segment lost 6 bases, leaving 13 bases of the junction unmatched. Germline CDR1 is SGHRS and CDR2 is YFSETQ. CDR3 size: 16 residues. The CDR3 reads CASTFTPGQGLYEQYF. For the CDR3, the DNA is TGCGCCAGCACCTTCACACCGGGACAGGGGTTATACGAGCAGTACTTC.

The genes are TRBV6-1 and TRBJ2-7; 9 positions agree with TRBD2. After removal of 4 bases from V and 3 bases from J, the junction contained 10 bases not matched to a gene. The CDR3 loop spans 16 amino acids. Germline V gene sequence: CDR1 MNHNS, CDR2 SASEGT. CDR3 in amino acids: CASSAAGAGGNYEQYF. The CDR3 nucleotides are TGTGCCAGCAGTGCGGCGGGAGCGGGGGGAAACTACGAGCAGTACTTC.

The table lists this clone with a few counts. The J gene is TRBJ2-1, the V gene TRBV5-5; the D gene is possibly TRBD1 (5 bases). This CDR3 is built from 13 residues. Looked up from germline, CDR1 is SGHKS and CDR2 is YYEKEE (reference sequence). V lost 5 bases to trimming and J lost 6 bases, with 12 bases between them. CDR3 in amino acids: CASRFDSRNEQFF. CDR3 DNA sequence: TGTGCCAGCAGATTTGACAGCCGCAATGAGCAGTTCTTC. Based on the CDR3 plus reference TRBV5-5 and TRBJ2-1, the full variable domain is DAGVTQSPTHLIKTRGQQVTLRCSPISGHKSVSWYQQVLGQGPQFIFQYYEKEERGRGNFPDRFSARQFPNYSSELNVNALLLGDSALYLCASRFDSRNEQFFGPGTRLTVL.

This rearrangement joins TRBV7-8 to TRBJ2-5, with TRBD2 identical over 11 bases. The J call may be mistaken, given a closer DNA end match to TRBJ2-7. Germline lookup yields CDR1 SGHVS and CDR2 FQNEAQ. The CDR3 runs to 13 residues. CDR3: CASRVAGGYEQYF. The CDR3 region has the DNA TGTGCCAGCAGGGTAGCGGGAGGGTACGAGCAGTACTTC.

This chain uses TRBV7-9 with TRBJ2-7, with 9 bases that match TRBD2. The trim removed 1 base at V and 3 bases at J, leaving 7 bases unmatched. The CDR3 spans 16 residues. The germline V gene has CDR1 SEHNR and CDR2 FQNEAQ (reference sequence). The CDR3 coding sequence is TGTGCCAGCAGCTTAGTGGCGGGAGGGCCCAGCTACGAGCAGTACTTC. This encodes CASSLVAGGPSYEQYF. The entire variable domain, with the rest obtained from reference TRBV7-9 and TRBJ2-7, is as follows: DTGVSQNPRHKITKRGQNVTFRCDPISEHNRLYWYRQTLGQGPEFLTYFQNEAQLEKSRLLSDRFSAERPKGSFSTLEIQRTEQGDSAMYLCASSLVAGGPSYEQYFGPGTRLTVT.

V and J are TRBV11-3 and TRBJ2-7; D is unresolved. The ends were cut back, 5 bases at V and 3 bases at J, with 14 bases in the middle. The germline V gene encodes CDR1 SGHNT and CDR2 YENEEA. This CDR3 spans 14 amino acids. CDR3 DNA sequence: TGTGCCAGCAGCCCTCCATGGTCTATCTACGAGCAGTACTTC. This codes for CASSPPWSIYEQYF.

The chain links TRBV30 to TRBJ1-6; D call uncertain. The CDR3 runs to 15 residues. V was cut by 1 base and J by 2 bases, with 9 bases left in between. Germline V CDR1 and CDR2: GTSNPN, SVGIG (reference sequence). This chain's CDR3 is CAWSAQFPYNSPLHF. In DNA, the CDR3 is TGTGCCTGGAGTGCACAATTCCCCTATAATTCACCCCTCCACTTT. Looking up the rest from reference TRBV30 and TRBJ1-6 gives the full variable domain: SQTIHQWPATLVQPVGSPLSLECTVEGTSNPNLYWYRQAAGRGLQLLFYSVGIGQISSEVPQNLSASRPQDRQFILSSKKLLLSDSGFYLCAWSAQFPYNSPLHFGNGTRLTVT.

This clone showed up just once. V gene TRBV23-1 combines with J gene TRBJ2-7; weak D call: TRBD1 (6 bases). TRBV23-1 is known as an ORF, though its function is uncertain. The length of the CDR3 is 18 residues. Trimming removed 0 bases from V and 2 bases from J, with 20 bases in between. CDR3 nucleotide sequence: TGCGCCAGCAGTCAATCCTTCAGGGGAAATTTAAGGCCCTACGAGCAGTACTTC. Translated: CASSQSFRGNLRPYEQYF.

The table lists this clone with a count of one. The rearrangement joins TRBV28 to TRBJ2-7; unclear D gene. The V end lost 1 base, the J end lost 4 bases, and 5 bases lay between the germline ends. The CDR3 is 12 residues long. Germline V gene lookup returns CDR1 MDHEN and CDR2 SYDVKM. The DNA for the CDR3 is TGTGCCAGCAGTTTATTCAGTTACGAGCAGTACTTC. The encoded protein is CASSLFSYEQYF.

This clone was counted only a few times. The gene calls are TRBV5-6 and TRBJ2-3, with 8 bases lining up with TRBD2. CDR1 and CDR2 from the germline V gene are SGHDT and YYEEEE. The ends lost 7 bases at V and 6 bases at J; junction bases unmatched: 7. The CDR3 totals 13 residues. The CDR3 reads CASSLSGVDTQYF. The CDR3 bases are TGTGCCAGCTCACTTAGCGGGGTGGATACGCAGTATTTT.

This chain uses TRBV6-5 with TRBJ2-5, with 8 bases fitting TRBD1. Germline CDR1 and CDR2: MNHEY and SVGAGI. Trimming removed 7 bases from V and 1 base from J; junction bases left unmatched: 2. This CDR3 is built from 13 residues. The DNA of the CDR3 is TGTGCCAGCATGGACAGGGTCCAAGAGACCCAGTACTTC. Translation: CASMDRVQETQYF.

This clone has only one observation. The CDR3 loop reads CASSTGGFLLAKNIQYF. DNA for the CDR3: TGTGCCAGCTCGACAGGGGGGTTCCTTCTAGCCAAAAACATTCAGTACTTC. The chain recombines TRBV28 with TRBJ2-4; 9 bases agree with TRBD1. From germline, CDR1 is MDHEN and CDR2 SYDVKM. Losses at the gene ends were 8 bases for V and 0 bases for J; bases not matched to a gene: 11. The CDR3 consists of 17 residues. Filled out from reference TRBV28 and TRBJ2-4, the complete variable domain reads DVKVTQSSRYLVKRTGEKVFLECVQDMDHENMFWYRQDPGLGLRLIYFSYDVKMKEKGDIPEGYSVSREKKERFSLILESASTNQTSMYLCASSTGGFLLAKNIQYFGAGTRLSVL.

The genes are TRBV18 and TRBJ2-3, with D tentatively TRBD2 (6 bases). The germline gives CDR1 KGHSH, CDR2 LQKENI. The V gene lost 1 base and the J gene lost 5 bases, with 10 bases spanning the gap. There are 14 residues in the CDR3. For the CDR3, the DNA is TGTGCCAGCTCACCACAATCGGGAGAAGATACGCAGTATTTT. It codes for CASSPQSGEDTQYF.

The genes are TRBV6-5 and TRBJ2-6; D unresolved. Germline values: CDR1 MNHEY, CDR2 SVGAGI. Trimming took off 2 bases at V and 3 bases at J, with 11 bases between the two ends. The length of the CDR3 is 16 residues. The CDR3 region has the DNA TGTGCCAGCAGTTACACTCGGGTACTTGGGGCCAACGTCCTGACTTTC. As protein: CASSYTRVLGANVLTF.

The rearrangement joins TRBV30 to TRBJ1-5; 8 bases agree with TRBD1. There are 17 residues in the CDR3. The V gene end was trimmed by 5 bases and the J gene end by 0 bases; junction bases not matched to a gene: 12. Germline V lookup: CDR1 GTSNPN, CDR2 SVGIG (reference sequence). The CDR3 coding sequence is TGTGCCTGGTCCCGGGACAGGAGTCTGAATAGCAATCAGCCCCAGCATTTT. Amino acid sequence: CAWSRDRSLNSNQPQHF.

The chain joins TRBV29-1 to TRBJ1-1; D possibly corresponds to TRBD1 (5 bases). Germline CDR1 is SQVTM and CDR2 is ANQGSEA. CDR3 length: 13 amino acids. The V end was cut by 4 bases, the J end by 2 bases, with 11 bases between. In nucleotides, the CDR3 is TGCAGCGTTGCCGCCCAGGGAAACACTGAAGCTTTCTTT. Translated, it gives CSVAAQGNTEAFF.

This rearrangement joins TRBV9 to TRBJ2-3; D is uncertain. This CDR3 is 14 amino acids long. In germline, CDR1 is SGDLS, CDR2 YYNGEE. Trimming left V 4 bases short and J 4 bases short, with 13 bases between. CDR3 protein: CASSIGSGSDTQYF. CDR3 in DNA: TGTGCCAGCAGCATCGGGTCTGGTTCAGATACGCAGTATTTT.

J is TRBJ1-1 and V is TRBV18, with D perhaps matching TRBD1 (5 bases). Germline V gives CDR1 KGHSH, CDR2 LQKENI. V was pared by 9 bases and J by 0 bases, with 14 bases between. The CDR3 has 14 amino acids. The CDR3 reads CASLRETVNTEAFF. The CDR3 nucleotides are TGTGCCAGTTTAAGAGAGACAGTGAACACTGAAGCTTTCTTT. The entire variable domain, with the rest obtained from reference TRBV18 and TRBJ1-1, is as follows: NAGVMQNPRHLVRRRGQEARLRCSPMKGHSHVYWYRQLPEEGLKFMVYLQKENIIDESGMPKERFSAEFPKEGPSILRIQQVVRGDSAAYFCASLRETVNTEAFFGQGTRLTVV.

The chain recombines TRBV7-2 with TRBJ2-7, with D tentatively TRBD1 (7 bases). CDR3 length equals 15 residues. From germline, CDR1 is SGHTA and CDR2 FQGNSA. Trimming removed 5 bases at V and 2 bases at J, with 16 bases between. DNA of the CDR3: TGTGCCAGCAGCCGATCAGGGGGGATTGCCTACGAGCAGTACTTC. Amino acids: CASSRSGGIAYEQYF.

CDR3 sequence reads: CASSLGVQRLGEQYF. As DNA, the CDR3 is TGTGCCAGCAGCTTAGGAGTACAGCGGTTGGGGGAGCAGTACTTC. The chain is built from TRBV7-6 and TRBJ2-7; tentatively, D is TRBD2 (5 bases). Germline assignment: CDR1 SGHVS and CDR2 FNYEAQ. The CDR3 has 15 residues. Trimming took 1 base from V and 7 from J, leaving 17 bases between them.

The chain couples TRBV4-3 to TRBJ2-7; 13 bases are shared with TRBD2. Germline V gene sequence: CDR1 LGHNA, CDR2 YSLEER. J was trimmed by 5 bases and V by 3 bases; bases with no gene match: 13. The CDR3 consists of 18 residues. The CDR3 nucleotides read TGCGCCAGCAGCCACGCACTAGCGGGAGGGCCTATGGCCCACGAGCAGTACTTC. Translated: CASSHALAGGPMAHEQYF.

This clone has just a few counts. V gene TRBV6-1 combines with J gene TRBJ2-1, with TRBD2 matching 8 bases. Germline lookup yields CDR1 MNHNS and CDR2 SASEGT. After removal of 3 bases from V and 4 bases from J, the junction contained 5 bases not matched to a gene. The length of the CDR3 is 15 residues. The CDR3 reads CASSDGGGTYNEQFF. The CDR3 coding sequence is TGTGCCAGCAGTGACGGCGGGGGGACTTACAATGAGCAGTTCTTC.